The text below deals with one T cell receptor beta chain. The antigen it recognizes is unknown. There are no base qualities to consult, and no much larger clone falls within one base. Library prep was done by the immunoSEQ multiplex PCR assay. The multiplex PCR relied on a mix of 60 forward primers for TCR Vbeta segments and 13 reverse primers for TCR Jbeta segments. The CDR3 region of rearranged TCR beta genes was amplified from genomic DNA with a multiplex PCR assay. On the Illumina HiSeq System, the amplified TCR beta libraries were sequenced as 87-base-pair reads. The source study handled its data this way. A later analysis tallied roughly 80 million unique TCR beta chains across the roughly 610 repertoires, and around 9.9 million of those chains were shared by two or more donors. A nearest-neighbor algorithm error-corrected the raw reads and collapsed the reads into unique sequences, merging closely related sequences to remove PCR and sequencing errors. To assign V, D and J gene segments, CDR3 sequences were aligned to IMGT reference sequences. For a sequence to be retained, a match of at least six nucleotides to both a V gene segment and a J gene segment was required. Rearrangements were called productive when the CDR3 lacked stop codons and stayed in frame with V and J; all others were non-productive. Following IMGT convention, CDR3 was defined as the stretch from the second conserved V-encoded cysteine up to the conserved J-encoded phenylalanine. In an earlier analysis of 550 to 650 of the donors, sequences lacking an unambiguous match to a single V gene segment were excluded. An earlier analysis of 550 to 650 of the donors classified V segments as functional when productive rearrangements were above 56.7% and as segregating when the standard deviation between donors was above 5%. A statistical classification framework was built for diagnosing cytomegalovirus status from the catalog of TCR beta chain sequences. In a later analysis, V and J genes were assigned by comparing TCR nucleotide sequences against IMGT/GENE-DB human TR gene sequences. A later analysis assigned CDR3 sequences and most-parsimonious VDJ recombination scenarios with the TCRdist pipeline. In a later analysis, each TCR beta chain was defined by its CDR3 amino acid sequence together with its V-gene family, and reads lacking a unique V-gene family were excluded. A later analysis removed 450 to 600 highly shared, low-generation-probability nucleotide sequences to deal with suspected cross-contamination and a sequencing artifact. A later analysis calculated a clonal expansion index for each public chain from normalized within-repertoire ranks of inferred template counts. A later analysis computed generation probabilities with a VDJ recombination model fitted to out-of-frame rearrangements, and checked the results against IGoR. Hypergeometric tests were used in a later analysis to score TCR-TCR, TCR-HLA and TCR-CMV co-occurrence, with a repertoire-size bias correction applied to the TCR pairs. In a later analysis, false discovery rates were estimated by permuting HLA or CMV assignments 20 times. In a later analysis, co-occurring TCRs were grouped using DBSCAN, and TCRdist sequence similarity was added for clustering within HLA-allele-positive subsets. Co-occurrence clustering excluded repertoires with fewer than 30,000 or more than 120,000 public chains, plus five with anomalous nucleotide sharing. TCRdb obtained this table from immuneACCESS and retained in-frame rearrangements with V and J assigned. These tables miss some clones; where compared with another copy, unresolved V genes account for less than half of the shortfall, and the remainder is unexplained. V and J calls and clone size are those listed in that table; D and trimming were worked out from the DNA. The sample records around 130,000 clones, approximately 67% of which are singletons. Approximately 1.5% of the sample is in the top ten clones.

This sample stems from a study of cytomegalovirus exposure and HLA in healthy donors (dated by TCRdb to 2016 to 2017). Broadly, across the study: According to an earlier analysis of 587 of the donors, about 180 million T cells yielded some 120 million unique TCR beta sequences and around 300 Gb of sequence data. About 300 gigabases of sequencing data and some 85 million unique TCR sequences were included in an early release covering over 600 HLA-typed donors. The genetic ancestry cluster associated with self-reported Caucasian donors included about 81% of the roughly 410 genotyped donors. The study was designed to test whether signatures of past pathogen exposure could be identified by cataloging public T cell receptors. Using immunosequencing, the study profiled T cell repertoires from some 670 subjects and related those repertoires to cytomegalovirus serostatus. Besides the first cohort of about 730 subjects, a separate validation cohort made up of 120 different subjects was used. The study combined high-throughput TCR immunosequencing, statistical association of individual TCRs with disease status, and machine learning to predict cytomegalovirus infection status. A later analysis re-analyzed previously published TCR beta repertoires from 650 to 800 donors and added high-resolution HLA genotyping to study TCR occurrence patterns. The later analysis used no new phenotypic data to find candidate immune exposures, relying instead on TCR beta sequences and their occurrence across donors. To decide whether each TCR beta V gene segment behaved as functional or pseudogenic, an earlier analysis of several hundred of the donors relied on high-throughput TCR beta sequencing. Alongside the repertoire data, information on donor age, sex, ethnicity and CMV serostatus was compiled. In a later genetic analysis, genome-wide SNP genotypes for about 55% of the roughly 700 donors were used, and that subset was treated as a discovery cohort. Every discovery cohort repertoire had been produced on one sequencing platform. Class I and class II HLA loci were covered by the typing at four-digit resolution. The number of donors typed differed by locus, with about 629-640 for A, B, C, DRB1 and DQB1, over 500 for DQA1, about 610 for DPA1, and 450 to 480 for DPB1. About five DR-DQ haplotypes were treated as single units for association and clustering because of strong linkage in the cohort. Among over 350 genotyped donors of the cohort, an average of roughly 240,000 unique TCR beta nucleotide sequences were sequenced per donor, about a sixth of them non-productive. General study outcomes and caveats: In a later analysis, HLA-associated TCR beta chains showed more clonal expansion and lower generation probabilities than non-associated chains that were equally common. Correlated functional status among segregating V segments might be attributable to linkage disequilibrium, but an unknown experimental factor could not be ruled out. The authors suggested that the approach could potentially be extended to other disease states and immunological phenotypes. Because HLA typing was unavailable for some donors at each locus, only the typed subset was used in association tests. According to a later analysis, most CMV-associated TCR beta chains appeared to be HLA-restricted, and the HLA associations seemed to be driven largely by CMV exposure. Immune exposure information for the cohort was limited to CMV serostatus. Three of the identified cytomegalovirus-associated TCR beta chains were confirmed in vitro to be specific for cytomegalovirus antigens. Roughly uniform sequencing depth across donors was assumed in presence/absence analyses, although this assumption may not hold. A cluster of highly shared sequence variants was judged likely to be a technical artifact of the sequencing pipeline. A later analysis found that TCR association rates varied across HLA loci, with DRB1 alleles showing the most associated TCRs and HLA-C alleles the fewest. Because counts were too low, 15 to 20 rarely observed V segments, including chromosome 9 orphons, were excluded from the earlier analysis of some 590 of the donors. A total of fewer than 200 TCR beta chains were listed by the study as associated with cytomegalovirus. An association between a missense DCLRE1C variant and V-gene and J-gene trimming of TCR beta chains was found in a later genetic analysis and replicated in an independent cohort. Several of the top co-occurrence clusters appeared to be linked to parvovirus B19, influenza, CMV and Epstein-Barr virus, according to a later analysis. Cytomegalovirus status was reported to be diagnosed by the classifier with high specificity and sensitivity in both the original and validation cohorts. The 87-base-pair reads could not distinguish some IMGT-functional V segments, including TRBV6-2 and TRBV6-3, so those segments were excluded. A further reported finding was that TCR beta sequences accurately predicted the HLA-A and HLA-B alleles for most subjects in the first cohort. A later genetic analysis reported fewer N-insertions in productive TCRs among donors in an Asian-associated ancestry cluster than the approximately 700-donor mean. A later analysis associated 16,951 TCR beta sequences with specific HLA alleles at a false discovery rate of 0.05. Broadly in line with IMGT annotations, most TCR beta V segments showed up in productive rearrangements about 90% or about 30% of the time in an earlier analysis of several hundred of the donors. This cohort had only TCR beta chains sequenced, and the lack of alpha or paired-chain data limited which features could be detected. Strong co-occurrence of HLA alleles, especially DR and DQ, made assigning TCR associations to individual alleles difficult. Most TCR sequences were seen in very few donors, while some public TCRs were found in many individuals.

In total, approximately 700 healthy bone marrow donors made up the cohort. All cohort members were sampled while nominally healthy, although unrecorded immune exposures were likely present. The donor tested CMV seronegative, placing the donor among the approximately 400 seronegative members of the cohort. A peripheral blood sample was provided by each donor, and peripheral blood mononuclear cells were used for TCR beta sequencing. Genomic DNA was extracted from the blood cell samples with the Qiagen DNeasy Blood Extraction Kit. From the germline V gene, CDR1 is LGHNA and CDR2 is YNFKEQ. Counted from cysteine to phenylalanine, this CDR3 has 17 amino acids. Just the 51-base CDR3 DNA is kept, in frame starting at base 1. The germline V end is reduced by 2 bases and the J end by 1 base; junction bases left unmatched: 3.

Recombination connected TRBV4-2 to TRBJ2-3, and 13 junctional nucleotides match TRBD2. This clonotype originated in a man between 18 and 35 years old in good health and CMV-seronegative. The sample taken for sequencing was PBMCs. CDR3 reads: CASSQTSGGAGTDTQYF. The DNA sequence follows: TGTGCCAGCAGCCAAACTAGCGGGGGGGCCGGCACAGATACGCAGTATTTT.